This T cell receptor (beta chain) was recorded in a study of cytomegalovirus exposure and HLA in healthy donors. Use of 60 Vbeta and 13 Jbeta primers characterized the PCR. Data came from immunoSEQ multiplex PCR; TCRdb stores just in-frame clones and leaves some out. The table records more than 150,000 clones, more than 70% of them present only once. Regarding this clone: Its antigen remains unknown.

Broader study findings: HLA alleles were associated with 16,951 TCR beta sequences in a later analysis at 0.05 false discovery rate. By a later analysis, the bulk of CMV-associated TCR beta chains appeared HLA-restricted.

This receptor was taken from a girl aged 5-17 years in good health and CMV-seropositive. The source material was PBMCs.

CDR3 sequence (DNA): TGTGCCAGCAGCCCCGGGACAGGTGGGACCGGGGAGCTGTTTTTT. This codes for CASSPGTGGTGELFF. The chain combines TRBV6-5 with TRBJ2-2; 8 bases match TRBD1. The CDR3 is 15 amino acids. The V gene end was trimmed by 6 bases and the J gene end by 5 bases; junction bases not matched to a gene: 8. Germline assignment: CDR1 MNHEY and CDR2 SVGAGI.